The 30 T cell receptor beta chains below come from one sample, sequenced in a study of cytomegalovirus exposure and HLA in healthy donors. A multiplex PCR was run with 60 Vbeta primers and 13 Jbeta primers. The protocol was immunoSEQ multiplex PCR, while the TCRdb copy is restricted to in-frame clones and leaves out a portion. The repertoire includes about 130,000 clones, 70% to 80% of them detected once, and roughly 3.1% sits in the top ten. The sequenced material came from PBMCs. These receptors came from a man aged 25 to 45 in good health and CMV-seronegative.

The chain links TRBV7-6 to TRBJ2-1; TRBD2 is a possible D gene (7 bases). Trimming shortened V by 5 bases and J by 7 bases, and 15 bases separated the two germline ends. CDR1 is SGHVS, CDR2 FNYEAQ, per germline. The CDR3 covers 14 residues. For the CDR3, the DNA is TGTGCCAGCAGCAAAGGACTAGGGGGAAATGAGCAGTTCTTC. Amino acid sequence: CASSKGLGGNEQFF.

In its sample, this clone was seen a few times. This chain links TRBV7-2 with TRBJ1-1; D perhaps matches TRBD1 (5 bases). The germline CDR1 and CDR2 sequences are SGHTA and FQGNSA. With 5 bases removed from V and 1 base from J, the gap between germline ends came to 17 bases. This CDR3 contains 16 residues. CDR3 nucleotide sequence: TGTGCCAGCAGCCTTTATTGGGGGGAAGCGAACACTGAAGCTTTCTTT. This codes for CASSLYWGEANTEAFF.

The chain links TRBV4-3 to TRBJ2-7; weak D call: TRBD2 (5 bases). Germline loops: CDR1 LGHNA, CDR2 YSLEER. The CDR3 extends over 14 amino acids. V gave up 4 bases and J gave up 6 bases, with 16 bases separating them. CDR3 nucleotides: TGCGCCAGCAGCCTCTCCCGACCCGGAGGCGAGCAGTACTTC. Its protein is CASSLSRPGGEQYF.

The V call is TRBV27, the J call TRBJ2-1, with D unclear. Trimming took off 0 bases at V and 5 bases at J, with 8 bases between the two ends. The CDR3 has 14 residues. Germline V lookup: CDR1 MNHEY, CDR2 SMNVEV (reference sequence). CDR3 bases: TGTGCCAGCAGTTTATCGATGACACACAATGAGCAGTTCTTC. This codes for CASSLSMTHNEQFF.

The chain employs TRBV27 and TRBJ2-3; 14 bases align to TRBD2. This CDR3 spans 17 amino acids. With 5 bases clipped from V and 5 bases from J, the junction kept 9 bases outside the gene matches. Germline V gene lookup returns CDR1 MNHEY and CDR2 SMNVEV (reference sequence). CDR3 bases: TGTGCCAGCAGTCCTAATAACGGACTAGCGGGAGGAGATACGCAGTATTTT. Amino acid sequence: CASSPNNGLAGGDTQYF.

This chain links TRBV18 with TRBJ1-4, with TRBD1 as a possible D gene (6 bases). With 3 bases removed from V and 8 bases from J, the gap between germline ends came to 16 bases. Germline V CDR1 and CDR2: KGHSH, LQKENI. There are 15 residues in the CDR3. The CDR3 reads CASSPIRTGFEKLFF. The CDR3 nucleotides read TGTGCCAGCTCACCTATAAGAACAGGGTTCGAAAAACTGTTTTTT.

The genes are TRBV2 and TRBJ2-2; 7 nucleotides match TRBD1. Germline V CDR1 and CDR2: SNHLY, FYNNEI. J lost 0 bases, V lost 6 bases, and 4 bases had no gene match. The CDR3 totals 15 residues. CDR3 coding DNA: TGTGCCAGCAGGGCCGGGACAGCGAACACCGGGGAGCTGTTTTTT. This translates into CASRAGTANTGELFF.

This sequence joins TRBV10-3 and TRBJ1-5; D is unresolved. Deletions cut 4 bases from V and 6 bases from J, with 13 bases between. This CDR3 comprises 14 residues. Germline loops: CDR1 ENHRY, CDR2 SYGVKD. In DNA, the CDR3 is TGTGCCATCAGTGGTGGCGGGGAAAGTCAGCCCCAGCATTTT. This encodes CAISGGGESQPQHF.

This clone was seen a single time. The chain employs TRBV28 and TRBJ2-7; D is unclear. V lost 4 bases and J lost 2, with 3 bases in between. Germline CDR1 and CDR2: MDHEN and SYDVKM. The CDR3 is 11 residues long. The CDR3 protein is CASSSAYEQYF. The CDR3 nucleotides read TGTGCCAGCAGTTCCGCCTACGAGCAGTACTTC.

J is TRBJ1-2 and V is TRBV28, with D unresolved. The CDR3 totals 12 residues. Germline loops: CDR1 MDHEN, CDR2 SYDVKM. Between the trimmed V and J ends, which lost 5 bases and 5 bases, there was a span of 9 bases. CDR3 protein: CASSGWEYGYTF. The CDR3 DNA follows: TGTGCCAGCAGTGGTTGGGAGTATGGCTACACCTTC.

The V and J genes are TRBV28 and TRBJ2-3, with TRBD1 as a possible D gene (6 bases). Germline V gene data show CDR1 as MDHEN and CDR2 as SYDVKM. The CDR3 is 15 amino acids. V shed 8 bases and J shed 3 bases, with 18 bases lying between them. The CDR3 is CASVGDGGETDTQYF. The CDR3 coding sequence is TGTGCCAGCGTAGGTGATGGGGGCGAAACAGATACGCAGTATTTT.

The gene calls are TRBV4-2 and TRBJ2-3, with a tentative D call TRBD2 (6 bases). Trimming took 0 bases from V and 2 from J, leaving 21 bases between them. The CDR3 runs 19 residues. Germline CDR1 reads LGHNA; CDR2 reads YNFKEQ. The CDR3 bases are TGTGCCAGCAGCCAAGATGCCGGGACTTTGCCACCAAACACAGATACGCAGTATTTT. It specifies CASSQDAGTLPPNTDTQYF.

The genes are TRBV28 and TRBJ1-2; TRBD1 matches 7 bases. This CDR3 is built from 12 residues. J lost 7 bases, V lost 8 bases, and 7 bases had no gene match. Germline V gene data show CDR1 as MDHEN and CDR2 as SYDVKM. This CDR3 is CASETNRGGYTF. CDR3 DNA sequence: TGTGCCAGCGAAACGAACAGGGGTGGCTACACCTTC.

This rearrangement joins TRBV7-9 to TRBJ2-1, with 9 bases aligning to TRBD2. The V and J ends lost 2 bases and 3 bases, in that order; junction bases with no gene match: 5. The CDR3 length is 16 residues. Looked up from germline, CDR1 is SEHNR and CDR2 is FQNEAQ (reference sequence). The CDR3 sequence is CASSLSGGRDYNEQFF. CDR3 nucleotide sequence: TGTGCCAGCAGCTTAAGCGGGGGGCGGGACTACAATGAGCAGTTCTTC. Complete variable domain (other parts from reference TRBV7-9 and TRBJ2-1): DTGVSQNPRHKITKRGQNVTFRCDPISEHNRLYWYRQTLGQGPEFLTYFQNEAQLEKSRLLSDRFSAERPKGSFSTLEIQRTEQGDSAMYLCASSLSGGRDYNEQFFGPGTRLTVL.

The gene calls are TRBV1 and TRBJ1-1. TRBV1 is tagged as a pseudogene. The CDR3 loop spans 14 amino acids. The CDR3 protein is CTSIWSGSNTEAFF. In DNA, the CDR3 is TGCACCAGCATCTGGAGTGGGTCGAACACTGAAGCTTTCTTT.

Here the CDR3 reads CASSQDSNTEAFF. Here the CDR3 DNA reads TGTGCCAGCAGCCAGGACAGCAACACTGAAGCTTTCTTT. The V and J genes are TRBV11-2 and TRBJ1-1, with D maybe TRBD1 (6 bases). This CDR3 contains 13 residues. Germline CDR1 and CDR2: SGHAT and FQNNGV. The germline V and J ends were trimmed by 5 bases and 2 bases, with 9 bases remaining between them.

This chain joins TRBV5-6 and TRBJ2-7, with D perhaps matching TRBD1 (6 bases). CDR3 length: 15 amino acids. Per germline, CDR1 SGHDT and CDR2 YYEEEE. Trimming removed 1 base at V and 2 bases at J, with 13 bases between. The CDR3 region is CASSLLGAAAYEQYF. The CDR3 coding sequence is TGTGCCAGCAGCTTGCTGGGGGCCGCTGCCTACGAGCAGTACTTC.

The chain joins TRBV10-3 to TRBJ2-7, with a tentative D call TRBD1 (5 bases). CDR3 length: 13 residues. V was cut by 3 bases and J by 2 bases, with 8 bases left in between. Per the germline V gene, CDR1 is ENHRY and CDR2 is SYGVKD. The chain's CDR3 is CAISDRAAYEQYF. CDR3 nucleotide sequence: TGTGCCATCAGTGACAGGGCGGCCTACGAGCAGTACTTC.

This clone came up once. The chain links TRBV5-6 to TRBJ2-5; a possible D gene is TRBD2 (5 bases). Trimming shortened V by 3 bases and J by 7 bases, and 16 bases separated the two germline ends. The CDR3 is 14 residues long. Per the germline V gene, CDR1 is SGHDT and CDR2 is YYEEEE. The CDR3 reads CASSSDDYYGTQYF. Here the CDR3 DNA reads TGTGCCAGCAGCTCGGATGACTACTACGGGACCCAGTACTTC.

The genes are TRBV9 and TRBJ2-5, with 14 bases matching TRBD2. The ends lost 3 bases at V and 5 bases at J; junction bases unmatched: 6. The germline V gene encodes CDR1 SGDLS and CDR2 YYNGEE. There are 16 residues in the CDR3. CDR3 amino acids: CASSAPTSGRAETQYF. CDR3 nucleotides: TGTGCCAGCAGCGCCCCGACTAGCGGGAGGGCCGAGACCCAGTACTTC.

This clone was seen a handful of times. The chain joins TRBV28 to TRBJ2-5; the match to TRBD2 covers 14 bases. After removal of 5 bases from V and 5 bases from J, the junction contained 7 bases not matched to a gene. The germline V gene has CDR1 MDHEN and CDR2 SYDVKM. The CDR3 spans 16 residues. The CDR3, as DNA: TGTGCCAGCAGTCCGGGACTAGCGGGAGAGCGGGAGACCCAGTACTTC. Translating gives CASSPGLAGERETQYF. Full variable domain (remainder filled in from reference TRBV28 and TRBJ2-5): DVKVTQSSRYLVKRTGEKVFLECVQDMDHENMFWYRQDPGLGLRLIYFSYDVKMKEKGDIPEGYSVSREKKERFSLILESASTNQTSMYLCASSPGLAGERETQYFGPGTRLLVL.

This clone was detected only a few times. The CDR3 sequence is CASSQVGGNLNYGYTF. CDR3 in DNA: TGCGCCAGCAGCCAAGTTGGGGGGAATCTTAACTATGGCTACACCTTC. V gene TRBV4-1 combines with J gene TRBJ1-2, with D perhaps matching TRBD1 (5 bases). The CDR3 extends over 16 amino acids. CDR1 is MGHRA and CDR2 is YSYEKL in the germline V gene. The V and J ends lost 1 base and 1 base respectively, with 13 bases between them.

The chain joins TRBV7-3 to TRBJ2-1; the match to TRBD2 covers 10 bases. Germline V CDR1 and CDR2: SGHTA, FQGTGA. The V gene end was trimmed by 5 bases and the J gene end by 2 bases; junction bases not matched to a gene: 6. The CDR3 is 16 residues long. This CDR3 reads CASSPRTSGAYNEQFF. CDR3 sequence (DNA): TGTGCCAGCAGCCCACGGACTAGCGGAGCCTACAATGAGCAGTTCTTC.

The chain has TRBV28 and TRBJ1-1, with 8 bases lining up with TRBD1. Per the germline V gene, CDR1 is MDHEN and CDR2 is SYDVKM. This CDR3 region has 17 residues. V lost 7 bases to trimming and J lost 0 bases; unmatched junction nucleotides: 13. CDR3 coding DNA: TGTGCCAGCAAAAGGGGCAGGGGGCGCGGGTTGAACACTGAAGCTTTCTTT. Translation: CASKRGRGRGLNTEAFF.

Points on this clone: At one end the junction does not follow the germline gene, possibly because of a read error. The chain carries TRBV30 and TRBJ2-5; 8 positions match TRBD1. The J call may not be correct, given that the DNA end is closer to TRBJ2-7. This CDR3 has 13 amino acids. CDR1 is GTSNPN and CDR2 is SVGIG in the germline V gene (reference sequence). The CDR3 loop reads CAWNGQGSHEQYF. The DNA of the CDR3 is TGTGCCTGGAACGGACAGGGCTCCCACGAGCAGTACTTC.

The chain joins TRBV6-6 to TRBJ2-7; D may be TRBD2 (5 bases). This CDR3 has 13 amino acids. V was trimmed by 3 bases and J by 3 bases, leaving 9 bases between them. Germline V gene sequence: CDR1 MNHNY, CDR2 SVGAGI (reference sequence). CDR3 nucleotide sequence: TGTGCCAGCAGTTATTCCGAGGGCTACGAGCAGTACTTC. This codes for CASSYSEGYEQYF.

V is TRBV7-8 and J is TRBJ1-4; D is ambiguous. The CDR3 is 14 residues long. Trimming left V 4 bases short and J 0 bases short, with 6 bases between. Germline assignment: CDR1 SGHVS and CDR2 FQNEAQ. The CDR3 loop is CASSSGATNEKLFF. DNA of the CDR3: TGTGCCAGCAGCTCAGGTGCAACTAATGAAAAACTGTTTTTT.

This clone was seen a single time. The chain employs TRBV5-1 and TRBJ1-1; 9 bases are shared with TRBD1. The CDR3 covers 15 residues. CDR1 and CDR2 (germline): SGHRS, YFSETQ. V dropped 4 bases and J dropped 7; count of bases not matched to a gene: 11. The CDR3 bases are TGCGCCAGCAGCCCCCCCCGGGACAGGGTTGATGAAGCTTTCTTT. Residues: CASSPPRDRVDEAFF.

V and J are TRBV7-2 and TRBJ1-5; D is undetermined. There are 13 residues in the CDR3. Per germline, CDR1 SGHTA and CDR2 FQGNSA. Between the trimmed V and J ends, which lost 5 bases and 7 bases, there was a span of 12 bases. The CDR3 sequence is CASSLASGQPQHF. The CDR3, as DNA: TGTGCCAGCAGCCTTGCGTCGGGGCAGCCCCAGCATTTT. The full variable domain, rest sourced from reference TRBV7-2 and TRBJ1-5, is GAGVSQSPSNKVTEKGKDVELRCDPISGHTALYWYRQSLGQGLEFLIYFQGNSAPDKSGLPSDRFSAERTGGSVSTLTIQRTQQEDSAVYLCASSLASGQPQHFGDGTRLSIL.

This clone was observed a single time. This sequence joins TRBV6-5 and TRBJ2-7; the D gene is possibly TRBD2 (5 bases). The CDR3 spans 13 residues. V lost 6 bases and J 4 bases, leaving 13 bases between the germline ends. CDR1 MNHEY and CDR2 SVGAGI come from the germline V gene. As DNA, the CDR3 is TGTGCCAGCAGACCCTGGAGGAGGTACGAGCAGTACTTC. Amino acid sequence: CASRPWRRYEQYF.